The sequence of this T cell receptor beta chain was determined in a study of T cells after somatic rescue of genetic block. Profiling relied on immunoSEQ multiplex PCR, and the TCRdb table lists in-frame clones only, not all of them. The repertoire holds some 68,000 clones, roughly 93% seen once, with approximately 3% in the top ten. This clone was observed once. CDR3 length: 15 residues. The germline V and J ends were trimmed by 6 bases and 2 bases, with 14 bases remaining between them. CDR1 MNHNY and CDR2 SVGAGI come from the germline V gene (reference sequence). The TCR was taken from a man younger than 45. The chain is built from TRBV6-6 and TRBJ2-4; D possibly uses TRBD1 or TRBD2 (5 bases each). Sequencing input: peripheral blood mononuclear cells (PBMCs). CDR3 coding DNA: TGTGCCAGCAGACCCCCGGGGCAGTCCAAAAACATTCAGTACTTC. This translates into CASRPPGQSKNIQYF.